This T cell receptor (beta chain) came from a study of PD-L1 blockade in urothelial cancer. The CDR3 loop spans 14 amino acids. After removal of 2 bases from V and 1 base from J, the junction contained 1 base not matched to a gene. CDR1 and CDR2 (germline): LNHNV, YYDKDF (reference sequence). TCRdb's table, derived via immunoSEQ multiplex PCR, lists solely in-frame clones and lacks some. Found here are 45,000 to 50,000 clones, approximately 88% of them singletons; the top ten hold 3% to 5%. This chain joins TRBV15 and TRBJ2-5; 7 positions match TRBD1. The clonotype comes from a man at least 80 years old with urothelial cancer. The sequenced sample was PBMCs, obtained around atezolizumab (anti-PD-L1) treatment. CDR3 in DNA: TGTGCCACCAGCAGAAACAGGGGCCAAGAGACCCAGTACTTC. Translated: CATSRNRGQETQYF.